Presented here are 9 T cell receptor beta chains from one specimen sequenced in a study of long-term antiretroviral therapy in people with HIV (dated by TCRdb to between 2021 and 2023). Sequencing of the TRB variable region was done with the immunoSEQ hsTCRB v3.0 assay at survey level resolution. Imported from immuneACCESS, the table was reduced by TCRdb to in-frame sequences with V and J called. These copies leave out some clones; in studies compared against another copy, an unresolved V gene accounts for under half, and the cause of the remainder is not known. This sample is represented by about 39,000 clones; about 86% of them were singletons. Less than 4.5% of the sample rests with the top ten. This specimen consisted of unsorted PBMCs, obtained 1.2 years after starting antiretroviral therapy. These receptor sequences come from a woman in her forties or fifties with HIV.

The chain has TRBV5-4 and TRBJ1-3; D may be TRBD1 (6 bases). CDR1 and CDR2 (germline): SGHNT, YYREEE (reference sequence). V lost 0 bases and J 0 bases, leaving 7 bases between the germline ends. This CDR3 is 15 amino acids long. The DNA for the CDR3 is TGTGCCAGCAGCTTGGACAGGGTCTCTGGAAACACCATATATTTT. It encodes CASSLDRVSGNTIYF.

This clone was detected only once. V and J are TRBV7-2 and TRBJ2-7, with TRBD1 identical over 8 bases. V shed 10 bases, J shed 5 bases, and the junction held 10 bases outside the gene matches. This CDR3 spans 13 amino acids. Looked up from germline, CDR1 is SGHTA and CDR2 is FQGNSA. This chain's CDR3 is CATRRTGNHEQYF. As DNA, the CDR3 is TGTGCCACAAGGAGGACAGGGAACCACGAGCAGTACTTC.

This clone showed up just a few times. The chain carries TRBV6-5 and TRBJ1-2, with a tentative D call TRBD1 (5 bases). The CDR3 contains 13 residues. Trimming stripped 5 bases from V and 5 bases from J, with 12 bases between. Germline CDR1 reads MNHEY; CDR2 reads SVGAGI. CDR3 amino acids: CASSATALYGYTF. DNA of the CDR3: TGTGCCAGCAGTGCGACAGCACTATATGGCTACACCTTC.

This sequence joins TRBV5-5 and TRBJ1-5; TRBD1 might be the D (5 bases). The CDR3 totals 13 residues. The germline gives CDR1 SGHKS, CDR2 YYEKEE (reference sequence). V lost 0 bases and J 4 bases, leaving 5 bases between the germline ends. CDR3 in amino acids: CASSLDRNQPQHF. For the CDR3, the DNA is TGTGCCAGCAGCTTGGACAGGAATCAGCCCCAGCATTTT.

The V and J genes are TRBV2 and TRBJ1-5; D gene unclear. The CDR3 is 15 amino acids. CDR1 and CDR2 from the germline V gene are SNHLY and FYNNEI. Trimming stripped 5 bases from V and 0 bases from J, with 11 bases between. The CDR3 DNA follows: TGTGCCAGCAGTAGAGGACTTTATAGCAATCAGCCCCAGCATTTT. Encoded protein: CASSRGLYSNQPQHF.

This rearrangement joins TRBV4-3 to TRBJ2-7, with D perhaps TRBD1 or TRBD2 (6 bases each). The CDR3 runs to 16 residues. The V and J ends lost 0 bases and 5 bases respectively, with 17 bases between them. Germline CDR1 is LGHNA and CDR2 is YSLEER. CDR3 amino acids: CASSQDSPGAGDEQYF. The DNA for the CDR3 is TGCGCCAGCAGCCAAGATTCCCCGGGGGCAGGAGACGAGCAGTACTTC.

This rearrangement joins TRBV10-3 to TRBJ2-7; TRBD1 matches at 9 bases. Germline V CDR1 and CDR2: ENHRY, SYGVKD. This CDR3 has 16 residues. The J segment lost 1 base and the V segment lost 6 bases, leaving 10 bases of the junction unmatched. CDR3 sequence: CAIRKDPGQGSYEQYF. The CDR3 region has the DNA TGTGCCATCAGGAAGGATCCGGGACAGGGATCCTACGAGCAGTACTTC.

The chain joins TRBV7-2 to TRBJ2-1; tentatively, D is TRBD1 (6 bases). CDR1 and CDR2 (germline): SGHTA, FQGNSA. V was cut by 5 bases and J by 4 bases, with 9 bases left in between. There are 13 residues in the CDR3. The CDR3 here is CASSPGVYNEQFF. The CDR3 region has the DNA TGTGCCAGCAGCCCAGGGGTGTACAATGAGCAGTTCTTC. The full variable domain, rest sourced from reference TRBV7-2 and TRBJ2-1, is GAGVSQSPSNKVTEKGKDVELRCDPISGHTALYWYRQSLGQGLEFLIYFQGNSAPDKSGLPSDRFSAERTGGSVSTLTIQRTQQEDSAVYLCASSPGVYNEQFFGPGTRLTVL.

This rearrangement joins TRBV29-1 to TRBJ2-2; TRBD2 might be the D (5 bases). Germline V gene data show CDR1 as SQVTM and CDR2 as ANQGSEA. This CDR3 region has 13 residues. Trimming took 5 bases from V and 0 from J, leaving 7 bases between them. The DNA of the CDR3 is TGCAGCGTTCGGGAAGCGAACACCGGGGAGCTGTTTTTT. Translating it yields CSVREANTGELFF.